The 9 T cell receptor beta chains listed next were all sequenced from one sample in a study of blood T cell repertoires in COVID-19. TCRdb keeps only in-frame clones here, not all; method: immunoSEQ multiplex PCR. Of 26,000 or so clones detected, under 80% appear once; the ten largest clones hold about 43%. Sequencing was done on a sample of peripheral blood. All receptors come from a man aged 70 or older with acute or convalescent COVID-19.

The V gene is TRBV24-1, the J gene TRBJ1-3; 8 bases are shared with TRBD1. The CDR3 covers 17 residues. Germline V gene data show CDR1 as KGHDR and CDR2 as SFDVKD. V was clipped by 3 bases and J by 0 bases; unmatched bases: 6. CDR3 protein: CATSDPVGQVSGNTIYF. Here the CDR3 DNA reads TGTGCCACCAGTGATCCGGTGGGACAGGTCTCTGGAAACACCATATATTTT.

The chain recombines TRBV19 with TRBJ2-3; the match to TRBD2 covers 10 bases. V dropped 5 bases and J dropped 8; count of bases not matched to a gene: 4. The CDR3 is 13 residues long. CDR1 LNHDA and CDR2 SQIVND come from the germline V gene (reference sequence). The CDR3 DNA follows: TGTGCCAGTAGTTCTAGCGGGGGTGGTACGCAGTATTTT. Amino acids: CASSSSGGGTQYF. The full variable domain, in which reference TRBV19 and TRBJ2-3 provide the parts outside the CDR3, is DGGITQSPKYLFRKEGQNVTLSCEQNLNHDAMYWYRQDPGQGLRLIYYSQIVNDFQKGDIAEGYSVSREKKESFPLTVTSAQKNPTAFYLCASSSSGGGTQYFGPGTRLTVL.

The rearrangement joins TRBV24-1 to TRBJ2-1, with TRBD2 matching over 13 bases. CDR3 length equals 16 residues. CDR1 is KGHDR, CDR2 SFDVKD, per germline. Unmatched junction bases numbered 8, after V lost 4 bases and J lost 9 bases. The CDR3 loop is CATSDPGLAGAGEQFF. CDR3 DNA sequence: TGTGCCACCAGTGACCCAGGACTAGCGGGAGCGGGTGAGCAGTTCTTC.

The chain combines TRBV6-2 or TRBV6-3 with TRBJ1-5, with no clear D. V shed 1 base and J shed 7 bases, with 5 bases lying between them. This CDR3 has 12 amino acids. From germline, CDR1 is MNHEY and CDR2 SVGEGT. As DNA, the CDR3 is TGTGCCAGCAGTTACTTGGGCCAGCCCCAGCATTTT. This translates into CASSYLGQPQHF.

The rearrangement joins TRBV5-1 to TRBJ1-6, with a weak D call TRBD1 (6 bases). The germline V gene encodes CDR1 SGHRS and CDR2 YFSETQ. V dropped 1 base and J dropped 9 bases, with 14 bases sitting between them. CDR3 length: 15 residues. CDR3 region: CASSLRGGDGSPLHF. The CDR3 nucleotides are TGCGCCAGCAGCTTGCGCGGGGGCGACGGTTCACCCCTCCACTTT.

This clone was seen once. This chain connects TRBV6-2 or TRBV6-3 to TRBJ2-2; D is perhaps TRBD1 (6 bases). V was cut by 4 bases and J by 0 bases, with 12 bases left in between. This CDR3 has 16 amino acids. CDR1 MNHEY and CDR2 SVGEGT come from the germline V gene. The CDR3 DNA reads TGTGCCAGCAGTTCTGGGACATACGCGAACACCGGGGAGCTGTTTTTT. It translates to CASSSGTYANTGELFF.

The chain is built from TRBV6-5 and TRBJ1-4; no firm D call. The CDR3 is made up of 15 amino acids. V was shortened by 1 base and J by 2 bases, with 8 bases between the two germline ends. CDR1 is MNHEY and CDR2 is SVGAGI in the germline V gene. The CDR3, as DNA: TGTGCCAGCAGTTACTTGCGTGCCACTAATGAAAAACTGTTTTTT. It specifies CASSYLRATNEKLFF.

The chain links TRBV28 to TRBJ2-3, with 7 bases aligning to TRBD2. V shed 10 bases and J 0 bases; nucleotides not matched to a gene: 4. Looked up from germline, CDR1 is MDHEN and CDR2 is SYDVKM. The CDR3 spans 13 residues. This chain's CDR3 is CATGGGSTDTQYF. The DNA of the CDR3 is TGTGCCACTGGGGGAGGGAGCACAGATACGCAGTATTTT.

In regard to this clone: The sample contains more than one DNA sequence encoding this CDR3. The chain is built from TRBV18 and TRBJ2-5; 9 bases align to TRBD1. After removal of 1 base from V and 4 bases from J, the junction contained 4 bases not matched to a gene. The CDR3 loop spans 15 amino acids. The V gene's germline CDR1 is KGHSH and CDR2 LQKENI. CDR3 region: CASSPRTGVTETQYF. Here the CDR3 DNA reads TGTGCCAGCTCACCACGGACAGGGGTAACAGAGACCCAGTACTTC.